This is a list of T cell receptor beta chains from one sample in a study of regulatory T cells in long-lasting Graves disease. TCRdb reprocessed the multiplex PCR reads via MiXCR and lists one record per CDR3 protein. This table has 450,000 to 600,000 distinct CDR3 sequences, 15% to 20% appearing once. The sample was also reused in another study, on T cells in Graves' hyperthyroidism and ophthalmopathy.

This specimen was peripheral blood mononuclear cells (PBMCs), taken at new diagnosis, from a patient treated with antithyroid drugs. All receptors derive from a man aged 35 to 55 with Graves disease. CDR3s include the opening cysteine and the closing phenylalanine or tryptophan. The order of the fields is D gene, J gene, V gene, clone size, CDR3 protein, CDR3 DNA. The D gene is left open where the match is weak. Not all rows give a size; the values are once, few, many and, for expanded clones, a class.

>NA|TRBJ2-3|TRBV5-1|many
CASSLVPRDRDTQYF
TGCGCCAGCAGCTTGGTTCCGCGGGATAGAGATACGCAGTATTTT
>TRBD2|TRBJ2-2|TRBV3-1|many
CASSQDLAGAFTGELFF
TGTGCCAGCAGCCAAGATCTAGCGGGAGCCTTCACCGGGGAGCTGTTTTTT
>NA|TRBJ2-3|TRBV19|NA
CASRASASTDTQYF
TGTGCCAGTCGGGCTAGCGCTAGCACAGATACGCAGTATTTT
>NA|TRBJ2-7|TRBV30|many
CAWNRDRTPYEQYF
TGTGCCTGGAATCGGGACCGGACACCCTACGAGCAGTACTTC
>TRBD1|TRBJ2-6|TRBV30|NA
CACTKGQQASGANVLTF
TGTGCCTGTACCAAGGGACAGCAAGCCTCTGGGGCCAACGTCCTGACTTTC
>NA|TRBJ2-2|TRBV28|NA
CASRDGGRGTGELFF
TGTGCCAGCCGCGACGGGGGCCGAGGCACCGGGGAGCTGTTTTTT
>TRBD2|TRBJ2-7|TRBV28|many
CASSSQSGGLAGVYEQYF
TGTGCCAGCAGTTCCCAGTCGGGGGGACTAGCGGGAGTATACGAGCAGTACTTC
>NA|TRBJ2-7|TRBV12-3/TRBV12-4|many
CASSQRGKQYF
TGTGCCAGCAGTCAACGCGGAAAGCAGTACTTC
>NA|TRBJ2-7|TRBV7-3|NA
CASSLVGAAYEQYF
TGTGCCAGCAGCTTGGTTGGAGCCGCCTACGAGCAGTACTTC
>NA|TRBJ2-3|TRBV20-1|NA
CSAMTRPSTDTQYF
TGCAGTGCAATGACCCGTCCCTCCACAGATACGCAGTATTTT
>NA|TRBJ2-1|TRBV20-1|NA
CSARDSGTHRPEQFF
TGCAGTGCTAGAGATTCGGGGACGCATCGTCCTGAGCAGTTCTTC
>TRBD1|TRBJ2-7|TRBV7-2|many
CASSPQGESSYEQYF
TGTGCCAGCAGCCCACAGGGGGAGAGCTCCTACGAGCAGTACTTC
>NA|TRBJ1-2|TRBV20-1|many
CSARDGGARGYTF
TGCAGTGCTAGAGATGGAGGGGCGCGGGGCTACACCTTC
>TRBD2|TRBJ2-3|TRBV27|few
CASSPGGSGRHTQYF
TGTGCCAGCAGTCCTGGGGGTAGCGGGAGACATACGCAGTATTTT
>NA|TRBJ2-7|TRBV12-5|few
CASGLGQGTYEQYF
TGTGCTAGTGGTTTGGGCCAGGGAACCTACGAGCAGTACTTC
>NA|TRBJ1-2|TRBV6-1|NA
CASSLLAGTPRDGYTF
TGTGCCAGCAGCCTCCTGGCCGGGACACCCAGGGATGGCTACACCTTC